This TCR beta chain was identified during a study of blood T cells in healthy people across ages. This clonotype has just a few counts. The authors ran a second PCR of roughly 6 to 12 cycles using a sample-barcoded 5' primer and a J-beta primer mix. Using its own MiXCR run on the 5' RACE reads, TCRdb lists one record per CDR3 protein. Among about 1.6 million distinct CDR3 sequences listed, about 31% were seen once. This TCR came from a woman younger than 45 in good health. The material sequenced was blood.

The DNA for the CDR3 is TGCAGTGCTGGATCCAATACCTACGAGCAGTACTTC. It codes for CSAGSNTYEQYF. The chain joins TRBV20-1 to TRBJ2-7; D unresolved. Deletions cut 5 bases from V and 2 bases from J, with 10 bases between. Germline CDR1 and CDR2: DFQATT and SNEGSKA (reference sequence). CDR3 length: 12 amino acids.